This T cell receptor (beta chain) was observed in a study of shared clonotypes between healthy human individuals. Overall study findings and caveats: With a handful of donors compared, 4% to 5.5% of naive CD4 clonotypes were shared. The donor pool, a small one, limited the genetic and exposure-history diversity represented.

Genomic DNA belonging to each subset was distributed in equal measure over several immunoSEQ plates. Only in-frame clones appear in the TCRdb table, and some are missing; sequencing was by immunoSEQ multiplex PCR. The sample yields almost 700,000 clones, about 91% seen once. V gave up 2 bases and J gave up 4 bases, with 18 bases separating them. The CDR3 has 17 residues. Germline V gives CDR1 MGHRA, CDR2 YSYEKL. Points on this clone: Its antigen is currently unknown.

CD45RO-negative CD8 cells positively selected for CCR7 made up the naive population, which excluded terminally differentiated effector memory CD45RA+ cells. V gene TRBV4-1 combines with J gene TRBJ1-3; tentative D call: TRBD1 (6 bases). This clonotype was sampled from a man aged 25-40 years in good health. The sample consisted of naive CD8+ T cells sorted from blood. The CDR3 nucleotides are TGCGCCAGCAGCCAACCAGGGGAGGCCGGGGAAGGAAACACCATATATTTT. It codes for CASSQPGEAGEGNTIYF.